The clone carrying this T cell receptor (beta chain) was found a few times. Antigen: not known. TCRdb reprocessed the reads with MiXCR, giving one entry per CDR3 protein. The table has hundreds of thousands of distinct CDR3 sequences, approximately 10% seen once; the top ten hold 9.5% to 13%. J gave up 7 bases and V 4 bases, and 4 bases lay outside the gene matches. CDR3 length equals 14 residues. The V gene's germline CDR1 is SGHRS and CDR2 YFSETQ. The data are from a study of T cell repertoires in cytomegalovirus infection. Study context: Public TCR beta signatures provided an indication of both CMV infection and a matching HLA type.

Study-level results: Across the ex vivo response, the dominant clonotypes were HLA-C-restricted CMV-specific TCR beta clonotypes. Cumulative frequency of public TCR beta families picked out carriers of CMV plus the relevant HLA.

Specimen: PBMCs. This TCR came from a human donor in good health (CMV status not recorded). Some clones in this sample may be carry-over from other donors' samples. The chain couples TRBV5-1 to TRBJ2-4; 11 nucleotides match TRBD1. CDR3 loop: CASSAGTGGNIQYF. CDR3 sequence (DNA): TGCGCCAGCAGCGCCGGGACAGGGGGTAACATTCAGTACTTC.